The 23 T cell receptor beta chains presented below share a single source sample, sequenced in a study of control samples from healthy donors and cancer patients (dated by TCRdb to the early 2020s). Library construction relied on the immunoSEQ multiplex PCR assay. This immuneACCESS table, as held by TCRdb, lists in-frame sequences with V and J called but not all clones. Of the missing ones, under half trace to an unresolved V gene in checked studies; the others have no known cause. The sample includes about 130,000 clones, with over 90% observed a single time. The leading ten clones occupy 14% of the sample. The sequenced sample was PBMCs. The receptors were gathered from a man aged 55 to 70 with colorectal cancer.

This chain joins TRBV30 and TRBJ2-7, with 8 nucleotides matching TRBD2. V shed 2 bases, J shed 5 bases, and the junction held 2 bases outside the gene matches. The CDR3 covers 12 residues. Germline loops: CDR1 GTSNPN, CDR2 SVGIG (reference sequence). The CDR3 DNA follows: TGTGCCTGGAGTCTCGGGGGGGACGAGCAGTACTTC. Its translation: CAWSLGGDEQYF. Supplemented by reference TRBV30 and TRBJ2-7, the full variable domain reads SQTIHQWPATLVQPVGSPLSLECTVEGTSNPNLYWYRQAAGRGLQLLFYSVGIGQISSEVPQNLSASRPQDRQFILSSKKLLLSDSGFYLCAWSLGGDEQYFGPGTRLTVT.

The chain uses TRBV27 and TRBJ2-7; 9 bases map to TRBD1. CDR1 is MNHEY and CDR2 is SMNVEV in the germline V gene (reference sequence). Trimming at V came to 6 bases and at J to 2 bases, leaving 8 bases not matched to a gene. The CDR3 has 15 residues. The CDR3 region has the DNA TGTGCCAGCAGCTTTTCCGGGACAGGGACCTACGAGCAGTACTTC. Encoded protein: CASSFSGTGTYEQYF.

This chain connects TRBV5-1 to TRBJ2-2; D is ambiguous. V was cut by 0 bases and J by 0 bases, with 9 bases left in between. Germline V lookup: CDR1 SGHRS, CDR2 YFSETQ. The CDR3 runs 16 residues. The CDR3 region is CASSLERLANTGELFF. CDR3 sequence (DNA): TGCGCCAGCAGCTTGGAGAGACTCGCGAACACCGGGGAGCTGTTTTTT.

About this clone: Other nucleotide sequences in the sample specify the same CDR3. The chain has TRBV12-3 or TRBV12-4 and TRBJ1-5, with D uncertain. V was shortened by 3 bases and J by 5 bases, with 5 bases between the two germline ends. The CDR3 totals 12 residues. CDR3 coding DNA: TGTGCCAGCAGTTTCGGGGATCAGCCCCAGCATTTT. This gives the protein CASSFGDQPQHF.

The gene calls are TRBV19 and TRBJ1-6; D is unresolved. Deletions cut 7 bases from V and 6 bases from J, with 10 bases between. This CDR3 is 13 amino acids long. The V gene's germline CDR1 is LNHDA and CDR2 SQIVND (reference sequence). The CDR3 DNA reads as TGTGCCAGTAAGATTCAGAGTAATTCACCCCTCCACTTT. The encoded protein is CASKIQSNSPLHF.

The chain joins TRBV6-5 to TRBJ1-2; D gene ambiguous. The V end lost 4 bases, the J end lost 4 bases, and 13 bases lay between the germline ends. The CDR3 has 14 residues. Per the germline V gene, CDR1 is MNHEY and CDR2 is SVGAGI. In DNA form, the CDR3 reads TGTGCCAGCAGTTCGTCCACCGGGCTCTATGGCTACACCTTC. Encoded protein: CASSSSTGLYGYTF.

This clone has at least ten counts. The rearrangement links TRBV6-5 to TRBJ1-2; D gene uncertain. The germline V gene has CDR1 MNHEY and CDR2 SVGAGI. The CDR3 spans 12 residues. Trimming stripped 7 bases from V and 4 bases from J, with 10 bases between. This CDR3 is CASKSYAYGYTF. The CDR3 DNA reads TGTGCCAGCAAGTCATATGCCTATGGCTACACCTTC.

The J gene is TRBJ1-2, the V gene TRBV5-1, with 7 bases that match TRBD1. This CDR3 region has 13 residues. J gave up 5 bases and V 2 bases, and 3 bases lay outside the gene matches. CDR1 SGHRS and CDR2 YFSETQ come from the germline V gene. CDR3 loop: CASSLEGQYGYTF. CDR3 nucleotide sequence: TGCGCCAGCAGCTTAGAGGGACAGTATGGCTACACCTTC.

J is TRBJ1-2 and V is TRBV9; D not certain. Germline CDR1 is SGDLS and CDR2 is YYNGEE. CDR3 size: 14 residues. Trimming cost V 0 bases and J 3 bases, with 9 bases left between them. The CDR3 DNA follows: TGTGCCAGCAGCGTAGGAGTCTCCTACTATGGCTACACCTTC. It translates to CASSVGVSYYGYTF.

The chain combines TRBV5-6 with TRBJ1-4; D is unresolved. Germline CDR1 and CDR2: SGHDT and YYEEEE. V dropped 0 bases and J dropped 4 bases, with 7 bases sitting between them. The CDR3 totals 14 residues. The chain's CDR3 is CASSLGSNNEKLFF. The CDR3 region has the DNA TGTGCCAGCAGCTTGGGCAGTAATAATGAAAAACTGTTTTTT.

Turning to this clone: Other DNA sequences in this specimen translate into the identical CDR3. The gene calls are TRBV5-1 and TRBJ1-1; possible D gene TRBD1, 5 bases. The CDR3 sequence is 14 residues long. Germline CDR1 and CDR2: SGHRS and YFSETQ. Trimming took 0 bases from V and 3 from J, leaving 9 bases between them. CDR3 nucleotides: TGCGCCAGCAGCTTGGTGCAGGGAGACACTGAAGCTTTCTTT. Translation: CASSLVQGDTEAFF.

This chain uses TRBV7-9 with TRBJ1-4, with D unresolved. Trimming stripped 1 base from V and 13 bases from J, with 10 bases between. Germline V gene data show CDR1 as SEHNR and CDR2 as FQNEAQ (reference sequence). This CDR3 is built from 12 residues. The CDR3 loop is CASSLDGVILFF. Here the CDR3 DNA reads TGTGCCAGCAGCTTAGACGGGGTTATACTGTTTTTT.

The rearrangement uses TRBV6-2 or TRBV6-3 and TRBJ1-2; TRBD1 might be the D (6 bases). CDR3 length: 13 amino acids. The V and J ends lost 6 bases and 3 bases respectively, with 11 bases between them. CDR1 is MNHEY, CDR2 SVGEGT, per germline. The CDR3 DNA reads TGTGCCAGCAGCCGGACAGCCGACTATGGCTACACCTTC. Translation gives CASSRTADYGYTF.

The rearrangement uses TRBV3-1 (or the pseudogene TRBV3-2) and TRBJ2-3; 9 bases agree with TRBD2. The CDR3 runs to 16 residues. With 3 bases clipped from V and 0 bases from J, the junction kept 4 bases outside the gene matches. The germline gives CDR1 LGHDT, CDR2 YNNKEL (reference sequence). The CDR3 region is CASSHSGLASTDTQYF. The DNA of the CDR3 is TGTGCCAGCAGCCATTCCGGACTAGCGAGCACAGATACGCAGTATTTT.

The gene calls are TRBV12-3 or TRBV12-4 and TRBJ1-1; no firm D call. The CDR3 runs 12 residues. V lost 2 bases, J lost 7 bases, and 8 bases lay in between. The CDR3 here is CASSLLPFEAFF. The CDR3 nucleotides are TGTGCCAGCAGTTTATTACCCTTTGAAGCTTTCTTT.

This chain links TRBV7-2 with TRBJ2-7; tentatively, D is TRBD1 (6 bases). Germline V gives CDR1 SGHTA, CDR2 FQGNSA. V was trimmed by 3 bases and J by 6 bases, leaving 9 bases between them. The CDR3 spans 12 residues. This chain's CDR3 is CASSFNRVEQYF. The DNA for the CDR3 is TGTGCCAGCAGCTTTAACAGGGTCGAGCAGTACTTC.

The rearrangement uses TRBV5-1 and TRBJ2-3; 12 bases fit TRBD2. The junction had 3 bases not matched to a gene; V was cut back by 0 bases and J by 4 bases. Germline V gene data show CDR1 as SGHRS and CDR2 as YFSETQ. This CDR3 comprises 16 residues. In nucleotides, the CDR3 is TGCGCCAGCAGCTTGGAAACTAGCGGGGGGTCAGATACGCAGTATTTT. Translating gives CASSLETSGGSDTQYF.

This clone was seen a single time. The chain employs TRBV5-4 and TRBJ2-7; TRBD1 is a possible D gene (5 bases). Trimming left V 1 base short and J 7 bases short, with 12 bases between. The CDR3 loop spans 13 amino acids. Germline lookup yields CDR1 SGHNT and CDR2 YYREEE (reference sequence). The CDR3 coding sequence is TGTGCCAGCAGCTTGCGCAGGGCCGGGGAGCAGTACTTC. Protein sequence: CASSLRRAGEQYF.

This clone was detected only once. This chain connects TRBV7-2 to TRBJ2-3, with TRBD2 identical over 7 bases. The CDR3 is 14 amino acids. Germline loops: CDR1 SGHTA, CDR2 FQGNSA. The junction had 3 bases not matched to a gene; V was cut back by 0 bases and J by 6 bases. CDR3 nucleotide sequence: TGTGCCAGCAGCTTAGCGGGGGGGGTGGATACGCAGTATTTT. Translation gives CASSLAGGVDTQYF.

The genes are TRBV5-1 and TRBJ2-5; D tentatively fits TRBD1 or TRBD2 (6 bases each). From germline, CDR1 is SGHRS and CDR2 YFSETQ. This CDR3 is built from 16 residues. V lost 7 bases, J lost 1 base, and 20 bases lay in between. This chain's CDR3 is CASGLGGLGIQETQYF. DNA of the CDR3: TGCGCCAGCGGCCTTGGGGGGCTAGGAATCCAAGAGACCCAGTACTTC. The whole variable domain, filled in from reference TRBV5-1 and TRBJ2-5, reads KAGVTQTPRYLIKTRGQQVTLSCSPISGHRSVSWYQQTPGQGLQFLFEYFSETQRNKGNFPGRFSGRQFSNSRSEMNVSTLELGDSALYLCASGLGGLGIQETQYFGPGTRLLVL.

The V gene is TRBV7-7, the J gene TRBJ1-4; D is undetermined. There are 13 residues in the CDR3. Looked up from germline, CDR1 is SSHAT and CDR2 is FNYEAQ (reference sequence). V lost 3 bases, J lost 4 bases, and 6 bases lay in between. CDR3 in amino acids: CASSLDSNEKLFF. CDR3 nucleotide sequence: TGTGCCAGCAGCTTGGATAGTAATGAAAAACTGTTTTTT. The full variable domain, in which reference TRBV7-7 and TRBJ1-4 provide the parts outside the CDR3, is GAGVSQSPRYKVTKRGQDVTLRCDPISSHATLYWYQQALGQGPEFLTYFNYEAQPDKSGLPSDRFSAERPEGSISTLTIQRTEQRDSAMYRCASSLDSNEKLFFGSGTQLSVL.

CDR3 amino acids: CASKIGGVYEQYF. In DNA form, the CDR3 reads TGTGCCAGCAAGATCGGGGGGGTCTACGAGCAGTACTTC. The genes are TRBV2 and TRBJ2-7, with 8 bases identical to TRBD2. CDR1 is SNHLY and CDR2 is FYNNEI in the germline V gene. Unmatched junction bases numbered 5, after V lost 7 bases and J lost 3 bases. This CDR3 is 13 amino acids long.

CDR3 DNA sequence: TGCAGTGCTAGTACGACTGGACAAGAGACCCAGTACTTC. It yields the protein CSASTTGQETQYF. V usage is TRBV20-1 and J usage is TRBJ2-5, with D uncertain. The V end lost 3 bases, the J end lost 2 bases, and 10 bases lay between the germline ends. Germline CDR1 reads DFQATT; CDR2 reads SNEGSKA (reference sequence). The CDR3 is 13 residues long.